Shown below are 21 T cell receptor beta chains from a single sample sequenced in a study of memory CD4+ T cells and cytomegalovirus serostatus. Single viable CD3+CD4+CD8-CD45RO+ cells were sorted as the memory CD4+ T cells. Only in-frame clones appear in the TCRdb table, and some are missing; sequencing was by immunoSEQ multiplex PCR. The sample gives approximately 70,000 clones, about 80% of which show up once; under 6% is in the top ten. The sample comprised memory CD4+ T cells from blood. All receptors derive from an adult in good health and CMV-seropositive.

The gene calls are TRBV25-1 and TRBJ2-5; a weak D match, TRBD2 (6 bases). The CDR3 loop spans 15 amino acids. From germline, CDR1 is MGHDK and CDR2 SYGVNS. Trimming pared 4 bases from V and 4 bases from J, leaving 16 bases between. The DNA of the CDR3 is TGTGCCAGCAGTGTTGAAGGGACTCCCACAGAGACCCAGTACTTC. It yields the protein CASSVEGTPTETQYF.

This chain links TRBV27 with TRBJ1-4; D is unresolved. The germline V gene encodes CDR1 MNHEY and CDR2 SMNVEV (reference sequence). V lost 3 bases and J 8 bases, leaving 13 bases between the germline ends. The CDR3 consists of 14 residues. CDR3 protein: CASSFVGDGEKLFF. The CDR3 DNA reads TGTGCCAGCAGTTTCGTCGGGGATGGAGAAAAACTGTTTTTT. The full variable domain, completed using reference TRBV27 and TRBJ1-4, is EAQVTQNPRYLITVTGKKLTVTCSQNMNHEYMSWYRQDPGLGLRQIYYSMNVEVTDKGDVPEGYKVSRKEKRNFPLILESPSPNQTSLYFCASSFVGDGEKLFFGSGTQLSVL.

The chain links TRBV28 to TRBJ2-1; 10 bases agree with TRBD2. The CDR3 spans 15 residues. Germline CDR1 reads MDHEN; CDR2 reads SYDVKM. After removal of 3 bases from V and 8 bases from J, the junction contained 7 bases not matched to a gene. The CDR3 DNA reads as TGTGCCAGCAGTTTCTTAACCGGGACTAGCGATGAGCAGTTCTTC. Amino acids: CASSFLTGTSDEQFF.

The chain couples TRBV14 to TRBJ2-7; D tentatively fits TRBD1 or TRBD2 (5 bases each). CDR3 length equals 13 residues. Deletions cut 6 bases from V and 4 bases from J, with 13 bases between. The V gene's germline CDR1 is SGHDN and CDR2 FVKESK. The chain's CDR3 is CASRGFGGYEQYF. The DNA of the CDR3 is TGTGCCAGCAGGGGATTTGGGGGTTACGAGCAGTACTTC.

The J gene is TRBJ2-7, the V gene TRBV6-1; D gene unclear. Germline V lookup: CDR1 MNHNS, CDR2 SASEGT. V lost 6 bases and J 0 bases, leaving 15 bases between the germline ends. This CDR3 is built from 15 residues. The CDR3 loop is CASRIVRVSSYEQYF. The CDR3 region has the DNA TGTGCCAGCAGAATAGTACGAGTGAGCTCCTACGAGCAGTACTTC.

This sequence joins TRBV2 and TRBJ2-3; 9 nucleotides match TRBD2. The CDR3 is 15 residues long. Trimming cost V 5 bases and J 1 base; bases outside gene matches: 4. The germline V gene has CDR1 SNHLY and CDR2 FYNNEI. The CDR3 coding sequence is TGTGCCAGCAGTTTTTCTAGCGGGGGCACAGATACGCAGTATTTT. Its translation: CASSFSSGGTDTQYF.

This clone was detected only a few times. The chain joins TRBV5-1 to TRBJ1-6; D remains unclear. CDR1 SGHRS and CDR2 YFSETQ come from the germline V gene. The V end lost 4 bases, the J end lost 6 bases, and 11 bases lay between the germline ends. The CDR3 totals 14 residues. The DNA for the CDR3 is TGCGCCAGCAGCCCCAGGTTGGCTAATTCACCCCTCCACTTT. It is translated as CASSPRLANSPLHF.

The gene calls are TRBV27 and TRBJ2-3, with D tentatively TRBD2 (6 bases). V lost 7 bases, J lost 7 bases, and 15 bases lay in between. The CDR3 runs 13 residues. Germline loops: CDR1 MNHEY, CDR2 SMNVEV (reference sequence). The DNA of the CDR3 is TGTGCCAGCACCCGAACGAGCGGGTATACGCAGTATTTT. Residues: CASTRTSGYTQYF.

J is TRBJ1-4 and V is TRBV27; the match to TRBD1 covers 8 bases. Germline loops: CDR1 MNHEY, CDR2 SMNVEV (reference sequence). The CDR3 length is 16 residues. The ends lost 3 bases at V and 3 bases at J; junction bases unmatched: 6. CDR3 DNA sequence: TGTGCCAGCAGTTTCTCAGGGGGCTTGGCTAATGAAAAACTGTTTTTT. Amino acid sequence: CASSFSGGLANEKLFF. The variable domain in full, with the rest retrieved from reference TRBV27 and TRBJ1-4, is EAQVTQNPRYLITVTGKKLTVTCSQNMNHEYMSWYRQDPGLGLRQIYYSMNVEVTDKGDVPEGYKVSRKEKRNFPLILESPSPNQTSLYFCASSFSGGLANEKLFFGSGTQLSVL.

The table lists this clone with a few counts. V is TRBV11-1 and J is TRBJ1-1; 7 bases match TRBD1. J was trimmed by 1 base and V by 5 bases; bases with no gene match: 10. Germline lookup yields CDR1 SGHAT and CDR2 FQDESV (reference sequence). This CDR3 region has 16 residues. In DNA, the CDR3 is TGTGCCAGCAGCCCTCGGGACAGAAGAGCGAACACTGAAGCTTTCTTT. It specifies CASSPRDRRANTEAFF.

CDR3 sequence (DNA): TGTGCCAGCAGCCCCCCAGGGGCATACAAGTCGGCCCAGTACTTC. It yields the protein CASSPPGAYKSAQYF. The chain couples TRBV4-2 to TRBJ2-5; a possible D gene is TRBD1 (6 bases). From germline, CDR1 is LGHNA and CDR2 YNFKEQ. This CDR3 spans 15 amino acids. V lost 4 bases and J 9 bases, leaving 21 bases between the germline ends.

V gene TRBV25-1 combines with J gene TRBJ2-1, with TRBD2 matching over 13 bases. Germline lookup yields CDR1 MGHDK and CDR2 SYGVNS. The CDR3 runs 14 residues. The V and J ends lost 1 base and 13 bases, in that order; junction bases with no gene match: 4. Here the CDR3 reads CASSEFGTSGNQFF. CDR3 sequence (DNA): TGTGCCAGCAGTGAATTTGGGACTAGCGGGAATCAGTTCTTC.

The chain has TRBV11-2 and TRBJ2-2; D unclear. The CDR3 loop spans 14 amino acids. The ends were cut back, 5 bases at V and 0 bases at J, with 7 bases in the middle. The germline CDR1 and CDR2 sequences are SGHAT and FQNNGV. The CDR3 bases are TGTGCCAGCAGCCTCCAACCGAACACCGGGGAGCTGTTTTTT. Translation gives CASSLQPNTGELFF.

This chain connects TRBV2 to TRBJ1-4, with D possibly matching TRBD1 (5 bases). The length of the CDR3 is 14 residues. The V and J ends lost 2 bases and 6 bases respectively, with 10 bases between them. CDR1 is SNHLY, CDR2 FYNNEI, per germline. The CDR3 DNA reads as TGTGCCAGCAGTGAACCTGGGGGGGATGAAAAACTGTTTTTT. Protein product: CASSEPGGDEKLFF.

The J gene is TRBJ2-2, the V gene TRBV7-2; 8 bases fit TRBD1. The CDR3 is 18 residues long. CDR1 and CDR2 from the germline V gene are SGHTA and FQGNSA. V shed 6 bases, J shed 5 bases, and the junction held 17 bases outside the gene matches. The CDR3 DNA reads TGTGCCAGCAGTTTGGGACCCGCGGACAGGGTTTTAACCGGGGAGCTGTTTTTT. Encoded protein: CASSLGPADRVLTGELFF.

The chain couples TRBV9 to TRBJ1-2; 9 bases line up with TRBD1. The V and J ends lost 4 bases and 4 bases, in that order; junction bases with no gene match: 5. The CDR3 totals 14 residues. Germline CDR1 SGDLS, CDR2 YYNGEE. The CDR3 spells CASSPGTGSYGYTF. The CDR3 DNA follows: TGTGCCAGCAGCCCCGGGACAGGGAGCTATGGCTACACCTTC.

In DNA, the CDR3 is TGTGCCAGCAGCTTATGGCTAGCGGGAGCTTACAATGAGCAGTTCTTC. Translated: CASSLWLAGAYNEQFF. The V and J genes are TRBV5-6 and TRBJ2-1, with 10 bases matching TRBD2. Per germline, CDR1 SGHDT and CDR2 YYEEEE. This CDR3 has 16 amino acids. The ends lost 2 bases at V and 4 bases at J; junction bases unmatched: 6.

J is TRBJ2-1 and V is TRBV7-9, with D hard to call. Trimming pared 5 bases from V and 6 bases from J, leaving 8 bases between. This CDR3 is built from 12 residues. CDR1 and CDR2 (germline): SEHNR, FQNEAQ (reference sequence). The CDR3 loop is CASSPVGNEQFF. The CDR3 nucleotides read TGTGCCAGCAGCCCAGTCGGCAATGAGCAGTTCTTC. Full variable domain (rest looked up from reference TRBV7-9 and TRBJ2-1): DTGVSQNPRHKITKRGQNVTFRCDPISEHNRLYWYRQTLGQGPEFLTYFQNEAQLEKSRLLSDRFSAERPKGSFSTLEIQRTEQGDSAMYLCASSPVGNEQFFGPGTRLTVL.

V and J are TRBV5-1 and TRBJ1-2, with TRBD1 identical over 8 bases. CDR3 length equals 14 residues. The V segment lost 0 bases and the J segment 5 bases; nucleotides outside the gene matches: 3. The germline V gene encodes CDR1 SGHRS and CDR2 YFSETQ. CDR3 nucleotides: TGCGCCAGCAGCTTGGGGACAGGGCTTTATGGCTACACCTTC. It encodes CASSLGTGLYGYTF.

The gene calls are TRBV5-5 and TRBJ2-5; a weak D match, TRBD1 (6 bases). The germline V gene encodes CDR1 SGHKS and CDR2 YYEKEE (reference sequence). The CDR3 runs 13 residues. V lost 4 bases and J lost 3, with 10 bases in between. The CDR3 bases are TGTGCCAGCAGCCCGGACAGTAAAGAGACCCAGTACTTC. Its protein product is CASSPDSKETQYF.

The J gene is TRBJ2-6, the V gene TRBV30, with D maybe TRBD1 (5 bases). In germline, CDR1 is GTSNPN, CDR2 SVGIG (reference sequence). V dropped 4 bases and J dropped 4 bases, with 11 bases sitting between them. The CDR3 covers 14 residues. CDR3 in DNA: TGTGCCTGGATCACAGGAGCCGGGGCCAACGTCCTGACTTTC. Protein sequence: CAWITGAGANVLTF. The entire variable domain, with the rest obtained from reference TRBV30 and TRBJ2-6, is as follows: SQTIHQWPATLVQPVGSPLSLECTVEGTSNPNLYWYRQAAGRGLQLLFYSVGIGQISSEVPQNLSASRPQDRQFILSSKKLLLSDSGFYLCAWITGAGANVLTFGAGSRLTVL.